This T cell receptor beta chain was observed in a study of blood T cell repertoires in COVID-19. How the authors handled the data: Amplification of reference gene primers was used by the study to estimate nucleated cell counts. Produced via immunoSEQ multiplex PCR; TCRdb's table is partial and in-frame only. D and trimming come from the DNA, and the V and J calls and clone size come from that table. The table has 180,000 or so clones, around 76% seen once. Germline loops: CDR1 SGDLS, CDR2 YYNGEE. This CDR3 spans 13 amino acids. With 4 bases removed from V and 1 base from J, the gap between germline ends came to 8 bases.

The sequence was collected from a woman in her forties or fifties with active or convalescent COVID-19. This rearrangement joins TRBV9 to TRBJ1-1, with D perhaps matching TRBD1 (5 bases). The source material was peripheral blood. CDR3 DNA: TGTGCCAGCAGCTCACAGGCGAACACTGAAGCTTTCTTT. Its translation is CASSSQANTEAFF. Variable domain in full (rest from reference TRBV9 and TRBJ1-1): DSGVTQTPKHLITATGQRVTLRCSPRSGDLSVYWYQQSLDQGLQFLIQYYNGEERAKGNILERFSAQQFPDLHSELNLSSLELGDSALYFCASSSQANTEAFFGQGTRLTVV.